A single sample is the source of the 27 T cell receptor beta chains below, sequenced in a study of CXCR3-negative and CXCR3-positive naive CD8 T cells. Carrying UMI labels, the TRB cDNA libraries were prepared through 5' RACE. TCRdb processed the 5' RACE reads again and assigns one entry to each CDR3 protein, with no DNA. The table for this sample gives approximately 5,300 distinct CDR3 sequences. Sequenced input: naive CXCR3- CD8+ T cells from blood. This sample's subset: CD45RO-CCR7+CD27+CD95- naive CD8+ T cells lacking CXCR3 (TNR3-). The receptors were sampled from a human donor in good health. Some clones in this sample may be carry-over from other donors' samples.

This chain joins TRBV27 and TRBJ2-7; TCRdb's D call of TRBD2 is untestable without DNA. Germline CDR1 MNHEY, CDR2 SMNVEV (reference sequence). The CDR3 loop spans 13 amino acids. CDR3 in amino acids: CATGEGYSYEQYF.

This clonotype is medium-sized by frequency. The chain is built from TRBV20-1 and TRBJ1-2. The CDR3 consists of 13 residues. The germline V gene has CDR1 DFQATT and CDR2 SNEGSKA (reference sequence). The CDR3 reads CSAGPPESYGYTF.

V and J are TRBV12-3 or TRBV12-4 and TRBJ2-7; TCRdb picks TRBD2, but there is no DNA to check that call. The CDR3 consists of 16 residues. CDR3 region: CASSLYATSVSYEQYF.

This clonotype ranks as medium-sized in terms of frequency. This chain uses TRBV20-1 with TRBJ2-1; TCRdb's D gene call, TRBD2, goes unchecked for lack of DNA. The CDR3 covers 13 residues. Germline V gene lookup returns CDR1 DFQATT and CDR2 SNEGSKA (reference sequence). CDR3 sequence reads: CSAILATYNEQFF.

Considering frequency, this clonotype is medium-sized (0.01 to 0.1%). The chain employs TRBV5-6 and TRBJ1-1. The CDR3 contains 13 residues. Germline V gene data show CDR1 as SGHDT and CDR2 as YYEEEE. CDR3: CASSLLGYTEAFF.

This clonotype ranks as medium-sized in terms of frequency. The gene calls are TRBV5-1 and TRBJ1-1. CDR3 length: 14 residues. Germline V gene sequence: CDR1 SGHRS, CDR2 YFSETQ. CDR3 loop: CASSLGQGLAEAFF.

The V gene is TRBV5-4, the J gene TRBJ2-7. In germline, CDR1 is SGHNT, CDR2 YYREEE (reference sequence). This CDR3 is built from 13 residues. The CDR3 loop is CASRASETYEQYF.

V and J are TRBV29-1 and TRBJ2-3. CDR3 length: 13 amino acids. Germline loops: CDR1 SQVTM, CDR2 ANQGSEA. CDR3 protein: CSASMTATDTQYF.

The chain couples TRBV7-2 to TRBJ1-2; the TRBD1 assignment by TCRdb is unverifiable without DNA. Germline CDR1 reads SGHTA; CDR2 reads FQGNSA. The CDR3 runs 12 residues. The CDR3 sequence is CASSFGGYGYTF.

The chain couples TRBV9 to TRBJ1-1. Germline V gene lookup returns CDR1 SGDLS and CDR2 YYNGEE. The CDR3 length is 14 residues. This CDR3 reads CASSVTDTNTEVFF.

According to its frequency, this clonotype is medium-sized. The chain is built from TRBV2 and TRBJ2-5. CDR1 is SNHLY and CDR2 is FYNNEI in the germline V gene. CDR3 length: 11 amino acids. The CDR3 reads CASSRRETQYF.

CDR3 region: CASSVNQGSYEQYF. The V and J genes are TRBV9 and TRBJ2-7; lacking DNA, the TRBD1 call made by TCRdb goes unchecked. The germline CDR1 and CDR2 sequences are SGDLS and YYNGEE. This CDR3 region has 14 residues.

This clonotype is labeled medium-sized based on frequency. This chain connects TRBV6-6 to TRBJ1-5; there is no DNA to check the TCRdb D call of TRBD1. Germline-derived CDR1 and CDR2 are MNHNY and SVGAGI (reference sequence). The CDR3 loop spans 21 amino acids. The CDR3 region is CASSYSPGQGALIRGNQPQHF.

Frequency places this clonotype as medium-sized. V and J are TRBV4-1 and TRBJ2-1; checking the TCRdb D call of TRBD2 is not possible without DNA. There are 18 residues in the CDR3. Per germline, CDR1 MGHRA and CDR2 YSYEKL. CDR3 amino acids: CASSQGWMTGGQDNEQFF.

V usage is TRBV6-5 and J usage is TRBJ2-1; TCRdb names TRBD2, which stays unverified in the absence of DNA. Germline V gene lookup returns CDR1 MNHEY and CDR2 SVGAGI. This CDR3 contains 16 residues. CDR3 sequence reads: CASSLTSGAPYNEQFF.

The genes are TRBV2 and TRBJ2-7; the TRBD2 assignment by TCRdb is unverifiable without DNA. The CDR3 contains 16 residues. Germline V gene data show CDR1 as SNHLY and CDR2 as FYNNEI. CDR3 in amino acids: CASSEGALAGSYEQYF.

V gene TRBV5-5 combines with J gene TRBJ2-1; TCRdb reports TRBD2, a call that lacks DNA to check it against. The germline CDR1 and CDR2 sequences are SGHKS and YYEKEE (reference sequence). This CDR3 region has 11 residues. The CDR3 here is CASSFGTKQFF.

The chain uses TRBV7-9 and TRBJ2-7. The CDR3 is made up of 13 amino acids. From germline, CDR1 is SEHNR and CDR2 FQNEAQ (reference sequence). CDR3 amino acids: CASSHRDSYEQYF.

This clonotype is classed as medium-sized (0.01 to 0.1%) by frequency. The genes are TRBV29-1 and TRBJ1-2. Germline V gives CDR1 SQVTM, CDR2 ANQGSEA. This CDR3 contains 13 residues. This CDR3 reads CSVGRNSNYGYTF.

Considering frequency, this clonotype is medium-sized. The genes are TRBV7-2 and TRBJ2-5; TCRdb returns TRBD2, unconfirmable since there is no DNA. Germline CDR1 reads SGHTA; CDR2 reads FQGNSA. The CDR3 contains 15 residues. The CDR3 here is CASSSAGAYQETQYF.

In terms of frequency, this clonotype is medium-sized. This rearrangement joins TRBV11-3 to TRBJ2-7. Looked up from germline, CDR1 is SGHNT and CDR2 is YENEEA. The CDR3 sequence is 16 residues long. CDR3 loop: CASSKRSSGGTYEQYF.

The V call is TRBV29-1, the J call TRBJ1-1; TCRdb's assignment of TRBD1 cannot be checked, as there is no DNA. The CDR3 runs to 13 residues. Germline CDR1 and CDR2: SQVTM and ANQGSEA. The CDR3 loop is CSATGTGGTVASF.

The chain uses TRBV9 and TRBJ1-2; TCRdb lists TRBD1, though no DNA is available to test this call. There are 13 residues in the CDR3. The germline V gene encodes CDR1 SGDLS and CDR2 YYNGEE. Here the CDR3 reads CASSTQGVGGYTF.

V is TRBV2 and J is TRBJ2-1; there is no DNA to check the TCRdb D call of TRBD1. The CDR3 covers 14 residues. The germline gives CDR1 SNHLY, CDR2 FYNNEI. The CDR3 is CASSGAGYYNEQFF.

This clonotype is labeled medium-sized (0.01 to 0.1%) based on frequency. The chain joins TRBV7-8 to TRBJ2-7; with no DNA, the TCRdb D assignment of TRBD1 cannot be verified. Per the germline V gene, CDR1 is SGHVS and CDR2 is FQNEAQ. This CDR3 contains 16 residues. The CDR3 here is CASSLAVPGGSYEQYF. Full variable domain (rest looked up from reference TRBV7-8 and TRBJ2-7): GAGVSQSPRYKVAKRGQDVALRCDPISGHVSLFWYQQALGQGPEFLTYFQNEAQLDKSGLPSDRFFAERPEGSVSTLKIQRTQQEDSAVYLCASSLAVPGGSYEQYFGPGTRLTVT.

The genes are TRBV12-3 or TRBV12-4 and TRBJ2-1. There are 11 residues in the CDR3. The CDR3 sequence is CASTSGVMEFF.

CDR3 sequence reads: CSVAGGSSGANVLTF. This sequence joins TRBV29-1 and TRBJ2-6; the TRBD1 assignment by TCRdb is unverifiable without DNA. The germline V gene encodes CDR1 SQVTM and CDR2 ANQGSEA. This CDR3 region has 15 residues.